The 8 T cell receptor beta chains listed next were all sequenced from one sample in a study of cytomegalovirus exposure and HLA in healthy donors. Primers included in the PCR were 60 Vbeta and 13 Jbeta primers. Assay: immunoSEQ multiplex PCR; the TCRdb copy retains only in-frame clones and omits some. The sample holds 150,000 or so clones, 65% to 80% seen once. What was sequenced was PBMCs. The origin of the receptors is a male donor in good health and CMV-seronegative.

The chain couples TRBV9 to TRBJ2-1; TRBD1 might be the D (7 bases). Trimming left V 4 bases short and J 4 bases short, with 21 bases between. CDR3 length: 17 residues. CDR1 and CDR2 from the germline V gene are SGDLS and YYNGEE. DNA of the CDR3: TGTGCCAGCAGCCCCCGACAGGGATGGAGCGGGTACAATGAGCAGTTCTTC. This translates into CASSPRQGWSGYNEQFF.

CDR3 in DNA: TGTGCCAGCAGGGAGGGAGGGACAGGGGGGGAGACCCAGTACTTC. Translation gives CASREGGTGGETQYF. V gene TRBV6-1 combines with J gene TRBJ2-5, with 11 bases aligning to TRBD1. CDR1 MNHNS and CDR2 SASEGT come from the germline V gene. V lost 6 bases, J lost 5 bases, and 8 bases stayed unmatched. The CDR3 covers 15 residues.

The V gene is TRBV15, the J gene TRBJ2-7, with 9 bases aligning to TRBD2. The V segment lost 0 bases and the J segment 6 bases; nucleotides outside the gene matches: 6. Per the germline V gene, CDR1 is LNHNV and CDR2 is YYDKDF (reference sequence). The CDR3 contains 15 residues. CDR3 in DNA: TGTGCCACCAGCAGAGATAAAGGACTAGCGATCGAGCAGTACTTC. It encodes CATSRDKGLAIEQYF.

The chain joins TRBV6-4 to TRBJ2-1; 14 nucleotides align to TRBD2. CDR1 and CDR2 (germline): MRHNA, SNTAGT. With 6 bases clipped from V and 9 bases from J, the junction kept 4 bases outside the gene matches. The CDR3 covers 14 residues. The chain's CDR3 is CASRRLAGGPEQFF. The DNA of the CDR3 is TGTGCCAGCAGAAGACTAGCGGGGGGGCCTGAGCAGTTCTTC.

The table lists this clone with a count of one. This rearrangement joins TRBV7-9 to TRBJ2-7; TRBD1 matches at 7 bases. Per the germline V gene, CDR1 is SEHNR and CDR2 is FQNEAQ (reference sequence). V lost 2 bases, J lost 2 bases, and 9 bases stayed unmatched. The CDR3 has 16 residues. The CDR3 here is CASSLFDRESPYEQYF. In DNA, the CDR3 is TGTGCCAGCAGCTTATTCGACAGGGAATCCCCCTACGAGCAGTACTTC.

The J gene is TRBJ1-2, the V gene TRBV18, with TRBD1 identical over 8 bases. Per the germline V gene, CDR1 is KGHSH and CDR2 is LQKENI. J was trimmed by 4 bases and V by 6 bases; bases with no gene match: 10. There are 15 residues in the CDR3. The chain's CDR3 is CASSLVLGQGYGYTF. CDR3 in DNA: TGTGCCAGCTCTCTTGTATTAGGACAGGGCTATGGCTACACCTTC. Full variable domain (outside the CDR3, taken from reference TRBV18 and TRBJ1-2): NAGVMQNPRHLVRRRGQEARLRCSPMKGHSHVYWYRQLPEEGLKFMVYLQKENIIDESGMPKERFSAEFPKEGPSILRIQQVVRGDSAAYFCASSLVLGQGYGYTFGSGTRLTVV.

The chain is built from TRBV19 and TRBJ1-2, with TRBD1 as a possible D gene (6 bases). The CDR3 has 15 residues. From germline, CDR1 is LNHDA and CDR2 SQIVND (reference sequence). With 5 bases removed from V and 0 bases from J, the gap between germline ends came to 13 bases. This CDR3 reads CASSSQGGPNYGYTF. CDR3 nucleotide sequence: TGTGCCAGTAGTTCACAGGGCGGCCCTAACTATGGCTACACCTTC.

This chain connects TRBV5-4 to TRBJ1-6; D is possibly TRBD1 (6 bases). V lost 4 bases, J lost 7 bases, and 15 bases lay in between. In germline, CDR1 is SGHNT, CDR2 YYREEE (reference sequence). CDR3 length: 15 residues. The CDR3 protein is CASSPSGQSNSPLHF. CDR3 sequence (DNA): TGTGCCAGCAGCCCTTCCGGACAGTCCAATTCACCCCTCCACTTT.